This T cell receptor (beta chain) comes out of a study of shared clonotypes between healthy human individuals (dated by TCRdb to between 2020 and 2021). Broadly, across the study: The cohort comprised a couple of women and three men aged 18 to 49 years. The study deeply sequenced blood TCR repertoires of 5 or 6 healthy adults to estimate repertoire size and the extent of clonotype sharing between individuals. Libraries were prepared and TCR repertoires were sequenced by different laboratories using diverse techniques, in order to increase sequencing depth and limit assay-specific biases. Per donor, three plates each were used for CD4 naive and CD4 memory, two for CD8 naive, and one for CD8 memory. Leukapheresis yielded between about 0.94 and 8.9 billion PBMCs per donor. Overall results and qualifications from the work: Based on pairwise subsampling, the degree of clonotype sharing among donors was expected to be affected by sequencing depth. Sampling was limited to blood, and TCR repertoires in tissue likely differ from TCR repertoires in blood. Because the study included a small number of donors, the genetic and exposure-history diversity represented was limited. Larger estimated clonotype richness was generally found for naive subsets than for memory subsets. Even with the large sequencing depth, rarefaction of the sorted-subset datasets indicated that sequencing was incomplete. When a handful of donors were compared, the shared fraction of clonotypes was approximately 5% for naive CD4, more than 3% for naive CD8, roughly 2.3% for memory CD4, and 0.35% to 0.4% for memory CD8. Compared with non-shared clonotypes, the clonotypes found in all four sorted-subset donors had higher generation probabilities.

Trimming removed 0 bases from V and 6 bases from J; the gene matches leave 7 bases unexplained. CDR1 and CDR2, per the germline V gene, are SNHLY and FYNNEI. The CDR3 contains 18 residues, cysteine and phenylalanine counted. The kept DNA is CDR3 alone, 54 bases in frame from the first base. Details on this clone: It has no known antigen specificity. Per-nucleotide qualities are absent, and no much larger clonotype sits a single base away.

The donors were healthy, HIV-negative adults with no recently reported acute infections or vaccinations. Every donor was a Caucasian adult residing in Nashville, Tennessee, USA. CD4+ T cells were enriched through magnetic negative selection, after which naive cells were positively selected on CD45RA and the remaining negative fraction served as the memory subset. Blood was obtained by leukapheresis, after which PBMCs were separated by Ficoll-Histopaque density gradient centrifugation and cryopreserved in liquid nitrogen vapor phase. Purity and quantity of every magnetically sorted T cell population were checked by analytical flow cytometry. Genomic DNA was isolated from each sorted fraction and quantified by UV absorbance on a Nanodrop 2000c. TCR CDR3 regions were amplified from genomic DNA by multiplex PCR using the deep immunoSEQ assay. Genomic DNA extracted from each cell subset was distributed evenly over all wells of several immunoSEQ 96-well plates, and each plate served as one replicate. For sorted subsets, approximately 0.2 ug of genomic DNA, equivalent to 25,000 to 35,000 T cell genomes, went into each replicate PCR. Purified libraries were quantified with a Qubit 3.0 fluorometer, sized on a Bioanalyzer 2100, and re-quantified with the KAPA Library Quantification kit. Every immunoSEQ 96-well plate was sequenced on a dedicated single-read 150-cycle Illumina NextSeq 550 flow cell. On the authors' methods: Because the immunoSEQ output held only junctional sequences and lacked quality scores, the filtering could not match the filtering applied to full-length reads. Sequences were annotated with PyIR, a Python wrapper for IgBLAST v1.9, and V/J genes and CDR3 were assigned using IMGT germline references. Reads were removed for weak V/J assignments (E-value above 1e-6), missing CDR3, stop codons, out-of-frame junctions, or ambiguous translated residues. A V3J clonotype was defined by an identical inferred V gene, J gene, and CDR3 amino acid sequence. Percentage overlap between repertoires was calculated by dividing the number of shared unique clonotypes by the size of the smaller repertoire. RTK rarefaction, the Chao1 estimator, and Recon v2.1 estimates of unobserved clonotypes were used to assess repertoire richness. Generation probabilities for all TCRbeta clonotypes obtained by the gDNA method from a handful of donors were computed using OLGA. TCRdb mirrors the immuneACCESS table, restricted to in-frame sequences. Some clones are absent from its copies; in checked studies, under half trace to an unresolved V gene, and the reason for the others is unknown. V, J and clone size reflect that table, while D and trimming were determined from the DNA. The sample contains over 1.5 million clones, around 98% of them found a single time. Approximately 0.45% of the sample is in the top ten clones.

Recombination joined TRBV2 with TRBJ2-1; 14 bases in the junction line up with TRBD2. This clonotype was sampled from a man between 25 and 39 years old in good health. Sequencing was carried out using naive CD4+ T cells sorted from blood. The cell subset or site label for this specimen denotes: CD45RA+ positively selected. The CDR3 here reads CASSEAVSGTSGSNEQFF. The sequence in DNA is TGTGCCAGCAGTGAAGCGGTATCTGGGACTAGCGGGAGCAATGAGCAGTTCTTC.